These T cell receptor beta chains were read from a single sample in a study of blood T cells in healthy people across ages. TCRdb used MiXCR to reprocess the 5' RACE reads, holding one entry per CDR3 protein. Of hundreds of thousands of distinct CDR3 sequences in the sample, approximately 40% were seen once. Sequencing used blood. Receptor source: a man older than 75 in good health. Both conserved end residues are trimmed from each CDR3. Size values are once, few and many counts, or a class for expanded clones, and some rows have none.

clone_size j_call v_call cdr3_aa
NA TRBJ1-6 TRBV5-1 ASSLRTGGFNSPLH
NA TRBJ2-1 TRBV5-5 ASSLSGQVGLAGYNEQF
NA TRBJ1-6 TRBV7-9 ASSFDRNSPLH
NA TRBJ1-2 TRBV9 ASSVEGTGTYEGYT
NA TRBJ2-7 TRBV7-9 ASSFDRGPDEQY
many TRBJ2-5 TRBV5-1 ASSLVPQGTETQY
NA TRBJ2-4 TRBV24-1 ATSEAGTASPIQY
NA TRBJ2-7 TRBV27 ASTRQGDFGEQY
NA TRBJ2-3 TRBV6-2/TRBV6-3 ASSRGASTDTQY
many TRBJ2-5 TRBV7-9 ASSLSVIAEVGETQY
NA TRBJ1-5 TRBV6-2/TRBV6-3 ASSLDGTSNQPQH
few TRBJ2-1 TRBV4-3 ASSGPLGLEDNEQF
few TRBJ2-3 TRBV7-3 ASSLRAGGTNTQY
NA TRBJ1-1 TRBV29-1 SAERGRTEAF
NA TRBJ2-5 TRBV19 ASSIGGLQEETQY
NA TRBJ1-1 TRBV20-1 SARRAGQNTEAF
NA TRBJ1-6 TRBV3-1 ASSQGRSPNSPLH
NA TRBJ1-2 TRBV7-2 ASSLVGVYGYT
NA TRBJ2-3 TRBV4-3 ASSQLAGGRDTQY
once TRBJ2-7 TRBV29-1 SVECGEGPIITYEQY
NA TRBJ1-4 TRBV10-1 ASSESRSAGEKLF
NA TRBJ2-1 TRBV6-1 ASSEYRPSGQAYNEQF
NA TRBJ2-7 TRBV20-1 SASTASSEQY
NA TRBJ2-1 TRBV10-3 AISELKRGAYNEQF
NA TRBJ2-7 TRBV20-1 STTIVRTSINEQY
many TRBJ2-7 TRBV29-1 SVEVMHGYEQY
NA TRBJ2-1 TRBV11-1 ASSQNPSGTTITSSYNEQF
NA TRBJ1-2 TRBV6-5 ASSRQANHGYT
NA TRBJ2-7 TRBV6-2/TRBV6-3 ASGSGLTYEQY